The source of this TCR beta chain is a study of blood T cell repertoires in COVID-19. Study in general: Some COVID-19 samples were acute and others convalescent; all came from the United States, Italy and Spain.

Clones were sequenced by immunoSEQ multiplex PCR, and TCRdb holds only the in-frame ones, with some missing. The top ten clones hold over 9.5% of a sample with approximately 200,000 clones, roughly 80% of them seen once. CDR1 and CDR2 (germline): KGHSH, LQKENI. V dropped 1 base and J dropped 5 bases, with 17 bases sitting between them. CDR3 length: 16 amino acids. The genes are TRBV18 and TRBJ1-1; D is perhaps TRBD1 (5 bases). The sequence derives from a woman of 80 years or more with acute or convalescent COVID-19. Sequenced: peripheral blood. CDR3: CASSPLLSRTPTEAFF. CDR3 coding DNA: TGTGCCAGCTCACCACTGTTAAGTCGGACACCAACTGAAGCTTTCTTT. The full variable domain, completed using reference TRBV18 and TRBJ1-1, is NAGVMQNPRHLVRRRGQEARLRCSPMKGHSHVYWYRQLPEEGLKFMVYLQKENIIDESGMPKERFSAEFPKEGPSILRIQQVVRGDSAAYFCASSPLLSRTPTEAFFGQGTRLTVV.